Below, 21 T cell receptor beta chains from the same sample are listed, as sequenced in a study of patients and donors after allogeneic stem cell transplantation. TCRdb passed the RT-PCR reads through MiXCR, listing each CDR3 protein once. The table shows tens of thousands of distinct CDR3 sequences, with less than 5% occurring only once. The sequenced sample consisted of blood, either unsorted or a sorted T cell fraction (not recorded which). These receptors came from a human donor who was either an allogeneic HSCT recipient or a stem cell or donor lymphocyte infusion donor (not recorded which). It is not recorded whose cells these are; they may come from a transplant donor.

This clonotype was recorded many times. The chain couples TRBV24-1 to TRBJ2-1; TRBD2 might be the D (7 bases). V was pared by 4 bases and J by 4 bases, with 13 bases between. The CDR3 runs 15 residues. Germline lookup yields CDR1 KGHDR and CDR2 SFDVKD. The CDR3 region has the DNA TGTGCCACCAGTGAGGGAGGGGGGAGATACAATGAGCAGTTCTTC. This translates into CATSEGGGRYNEQFF.

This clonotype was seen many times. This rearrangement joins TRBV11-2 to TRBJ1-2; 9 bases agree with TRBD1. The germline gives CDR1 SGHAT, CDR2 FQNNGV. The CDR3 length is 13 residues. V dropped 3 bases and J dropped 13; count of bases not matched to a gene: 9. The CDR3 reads CASSFSGTGYCTF. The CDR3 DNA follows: TGTGCCAGCAGCTTCTCCGGGACAGGGTACTGCACCTTC.

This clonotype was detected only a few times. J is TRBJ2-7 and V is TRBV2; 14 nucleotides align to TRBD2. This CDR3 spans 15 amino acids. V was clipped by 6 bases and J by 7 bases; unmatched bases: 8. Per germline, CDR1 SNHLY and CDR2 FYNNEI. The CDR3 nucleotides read TGTGCCAGCAGAAGTCCGGGACTAGCGGGAGTTGAGCAGTACTTC. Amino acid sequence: CASRSPGLAGVEQYF.

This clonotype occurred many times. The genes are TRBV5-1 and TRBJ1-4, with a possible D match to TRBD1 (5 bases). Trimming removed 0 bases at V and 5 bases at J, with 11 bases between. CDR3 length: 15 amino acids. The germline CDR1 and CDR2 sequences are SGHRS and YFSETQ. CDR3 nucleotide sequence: TGCGCCAGCAGCTTGGGGTTGGACAACAATGAAAAACTGTTTTTT. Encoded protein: CASSLGLDNNEKLFF.

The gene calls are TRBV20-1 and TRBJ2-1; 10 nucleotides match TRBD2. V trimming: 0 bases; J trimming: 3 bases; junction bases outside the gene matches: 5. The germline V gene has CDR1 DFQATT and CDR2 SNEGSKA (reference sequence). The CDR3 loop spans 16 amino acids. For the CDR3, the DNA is TGCAGTGCTAGAGAGAGCGGGGGGGCTTTCTACAATGAGCAGTTCTTC. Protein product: CSARESGGAFYNEQFF.

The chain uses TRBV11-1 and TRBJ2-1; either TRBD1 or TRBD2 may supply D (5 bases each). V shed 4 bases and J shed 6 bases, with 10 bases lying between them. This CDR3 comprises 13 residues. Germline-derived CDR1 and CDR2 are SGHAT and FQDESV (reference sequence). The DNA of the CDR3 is TGTGCCAGCAGCTGGGGGAATAGCAATGAGCAGTTCTTC. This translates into CASSWGNSNEQFF.

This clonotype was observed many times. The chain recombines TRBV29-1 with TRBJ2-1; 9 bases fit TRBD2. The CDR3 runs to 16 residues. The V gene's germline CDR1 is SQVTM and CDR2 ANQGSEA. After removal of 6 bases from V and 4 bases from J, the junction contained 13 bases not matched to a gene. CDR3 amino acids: CSVPPKTSGLYNEQFF. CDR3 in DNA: TGCAGCGTCCCCCCAAAGACTAGCGGTCTATACAATGAGCAGTTCTTC.

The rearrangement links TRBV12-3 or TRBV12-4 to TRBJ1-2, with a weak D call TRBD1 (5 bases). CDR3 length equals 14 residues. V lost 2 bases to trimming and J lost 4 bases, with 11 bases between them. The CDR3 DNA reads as TGTGCCAGCAGTTTAAATGCCAGGGCCTATGGCTACACCTTC. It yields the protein CASSLNARAYGYTF.

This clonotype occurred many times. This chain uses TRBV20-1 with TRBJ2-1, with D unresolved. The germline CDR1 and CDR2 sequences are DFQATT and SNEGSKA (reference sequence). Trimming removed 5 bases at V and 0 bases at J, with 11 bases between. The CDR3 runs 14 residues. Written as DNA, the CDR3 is TGCAGTGCTCTCGTTCCGAGCTCCTACAATGAGCAGTTCTTC. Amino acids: CSALVPSSYNEQFF.

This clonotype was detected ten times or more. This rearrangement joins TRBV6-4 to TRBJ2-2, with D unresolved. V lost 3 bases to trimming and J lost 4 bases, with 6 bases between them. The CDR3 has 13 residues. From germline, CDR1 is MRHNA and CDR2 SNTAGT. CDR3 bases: TGTGCCAGCAGTGAACAATCCACCGGGGAGCTGTTTTTT. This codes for CASSEQSTGELFF.

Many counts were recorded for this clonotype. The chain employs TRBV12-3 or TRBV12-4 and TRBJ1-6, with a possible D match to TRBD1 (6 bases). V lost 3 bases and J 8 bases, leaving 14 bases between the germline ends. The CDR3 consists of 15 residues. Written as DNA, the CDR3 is TGTGCCAGCAGTTTCGGGCAGGGGACTGATTCACCCCTCCACTTT. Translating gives CASSFGQGTDSPLHF.

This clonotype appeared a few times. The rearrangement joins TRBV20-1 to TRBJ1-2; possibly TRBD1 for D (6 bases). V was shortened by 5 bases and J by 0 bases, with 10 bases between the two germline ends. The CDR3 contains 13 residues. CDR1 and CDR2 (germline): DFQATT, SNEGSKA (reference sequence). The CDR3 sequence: CSALDRPNYGYTF. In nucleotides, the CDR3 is TGCAGTGCTCTAGACAGGCCTAACTATGGCTACACCTTC.

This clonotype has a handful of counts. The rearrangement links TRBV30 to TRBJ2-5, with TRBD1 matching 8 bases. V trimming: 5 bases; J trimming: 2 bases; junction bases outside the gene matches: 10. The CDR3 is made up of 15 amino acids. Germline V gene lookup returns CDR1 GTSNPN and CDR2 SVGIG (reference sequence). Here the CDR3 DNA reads TGTGCCTGGGACCAGGGCAACAGGGGGCAAGAGACCCAGTACTTC. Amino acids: CAWDQGNRGQETQYF. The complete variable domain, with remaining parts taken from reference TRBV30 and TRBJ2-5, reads SQTIHQWPATLVQPVGSPLSLECTVEGTSNPNLYWYRQAAGRGLQLLFYSVGIGQISSEVPQNLSASRPQDRQFILSSKKLLLSDSGFYLCAWDQGNRGQETQYFGPGTRLLVL.

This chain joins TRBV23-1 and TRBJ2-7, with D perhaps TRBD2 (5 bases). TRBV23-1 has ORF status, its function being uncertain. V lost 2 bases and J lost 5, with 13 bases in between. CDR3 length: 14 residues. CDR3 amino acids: CASSQPRGFHEQYF. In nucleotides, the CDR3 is TGCGCCAGCAGTCAACCTCGAGGGTTCCACGAGCAGTACTTC.

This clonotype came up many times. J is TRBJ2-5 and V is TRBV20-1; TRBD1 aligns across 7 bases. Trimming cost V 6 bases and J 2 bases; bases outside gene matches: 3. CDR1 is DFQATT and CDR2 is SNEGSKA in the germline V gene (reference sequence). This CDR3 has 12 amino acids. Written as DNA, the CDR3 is TGCAGTGCCATCAGGGGGCAAGAGACCCAGTACTTC. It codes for CSAIRGQETQYF.

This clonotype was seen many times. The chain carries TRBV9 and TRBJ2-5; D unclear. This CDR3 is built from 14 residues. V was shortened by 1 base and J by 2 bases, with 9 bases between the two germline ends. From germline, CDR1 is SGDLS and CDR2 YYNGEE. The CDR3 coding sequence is TGTGCCAGCAGCGTATCGTGGAATCAAGAGACCCAGTACTTC. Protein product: CASSVSWNQETQYF. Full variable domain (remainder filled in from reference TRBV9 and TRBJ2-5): DSGVTQTPKHLITATGQRVTLRCSPRSGDLSVYWYQQSLDQGLQFLIQYYNGEERAKGNILERFSAQQFPDLHSELNLSSLELGDSALYFCASSVSWNQETQYFGPGTRLLVL.

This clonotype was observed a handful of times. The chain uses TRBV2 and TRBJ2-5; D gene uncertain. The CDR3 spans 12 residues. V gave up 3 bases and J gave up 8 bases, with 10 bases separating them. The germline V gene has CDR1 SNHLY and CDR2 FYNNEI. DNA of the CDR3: TGTGCCAGCAGTGATCCCCCTTCCACCCAGTACTTC. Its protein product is CASSDPPSTQYF.

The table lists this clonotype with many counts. CDR3 nucleotide sequence: TGCGCCAGCAGTCAAGGGGAGGACCTCTCCTACGAGCAGTACTTC. Protein product: CASSQGEDLSYEQYF. This chain links TRBV5-1 with TRBJ2-7, with D possibly TRBD2 on 6 matching bases. Looked up from germline, CDR1 is SGHRS and CDR2 is YFSETQ. This CDR3 spans 15 amino acids. Trimming pared 5 bases from V and 0 bases from J, leaving 15 bases between.

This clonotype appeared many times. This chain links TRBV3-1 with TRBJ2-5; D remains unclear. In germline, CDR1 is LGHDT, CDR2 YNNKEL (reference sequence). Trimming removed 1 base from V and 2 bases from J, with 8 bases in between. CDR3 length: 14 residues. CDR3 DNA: TGTGCCAGCAGCCAAGTAGGGTCGCAAGAGACCCAGTACTTC. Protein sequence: CASSQVGSQETQYF.

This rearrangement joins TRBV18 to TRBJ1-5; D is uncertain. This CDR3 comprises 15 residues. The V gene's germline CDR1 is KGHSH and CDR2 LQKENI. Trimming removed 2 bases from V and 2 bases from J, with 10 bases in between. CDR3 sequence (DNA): TGTGCCAGCTCACCAGGGTATGGTGGCAATCAGCCCCAGCATTTT. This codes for CASSPGYGGNQPQHF.

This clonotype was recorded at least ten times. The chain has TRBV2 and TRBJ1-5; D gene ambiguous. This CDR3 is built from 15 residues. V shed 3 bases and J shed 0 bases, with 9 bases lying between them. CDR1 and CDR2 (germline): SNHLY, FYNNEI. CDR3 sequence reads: CASSDRLNSNQPQHF. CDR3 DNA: TGTGCCAGCAGTGATAGGCTAAATAGCAATCAGCCCCAGCATTTT. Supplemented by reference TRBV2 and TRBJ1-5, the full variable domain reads EPEVTQTPSHQVTQMGQEVILRCVPISNHLYFYWYRQILGQKVEFLVSFYNNEISEKSEIFDDQFSVERPDGSNFTLKIRSTKLEDSAMYFCASSDRLNSNQPQHFGDGTRLSIL.